Reported below is one T cell receptor beta chain. These data are taken from a study of blood T cell repertoires in COVID-19. Per the original methods: Reference gene primer amplification gave estimated nucleated cell counts. Repertoires were generated with immunoSEQ multiplex PCR, while TCRdb's copy carries only in-frame clones and drops some. That table is the source of V, J and clone size, and D and trimming were worked out from the DNA. The data contain roughly 60,000 clones, roughly 84% of them singletons. The source is a man older than 75 with COVID-19, enrolled during active disease. The specimen sequenced was peripheral blood.

The CDR3 nucleotides read TGCGCCAGCACCACTCACAGGGACACTGAAGCTTTCTTT. It translates to CASTTHRDTEAFF. This rearrangement joins TRBV4-3 to TRBJ1-1; maybe TRBD1 (6 bases). V was trimmed by 7 bases and J by 3 bases, leaving 12 bases between them. Germline assignment: CDR1 LGHNA and CDR2 YSLEER. The CDR3 spans 13 residues.